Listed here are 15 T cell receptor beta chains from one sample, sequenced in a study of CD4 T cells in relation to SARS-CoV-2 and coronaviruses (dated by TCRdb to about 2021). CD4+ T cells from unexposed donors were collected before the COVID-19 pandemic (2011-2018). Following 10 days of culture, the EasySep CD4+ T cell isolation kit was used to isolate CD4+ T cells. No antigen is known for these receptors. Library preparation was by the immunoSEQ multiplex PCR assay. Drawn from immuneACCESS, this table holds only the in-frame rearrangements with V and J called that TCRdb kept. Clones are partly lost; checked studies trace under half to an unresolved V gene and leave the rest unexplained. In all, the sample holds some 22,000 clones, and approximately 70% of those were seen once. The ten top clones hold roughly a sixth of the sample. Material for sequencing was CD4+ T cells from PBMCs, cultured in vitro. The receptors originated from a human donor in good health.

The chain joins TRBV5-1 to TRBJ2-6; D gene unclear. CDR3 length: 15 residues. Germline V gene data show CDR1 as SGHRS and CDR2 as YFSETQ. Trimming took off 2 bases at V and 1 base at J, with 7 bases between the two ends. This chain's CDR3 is CASSFGTSGANVLTF. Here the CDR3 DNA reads TGCGCCAGCAGCTTTGGCACTTCTGGGGCCAACGTCCTGACTTTC.

DNA of the CDR3: TGTGCCAGTAGTTCACAGACAGGGCCCACTGAAGCTTTCTTT. The encoded protein is CASSSQTGPTEAFF. This rearrangement joins TRBV19 to TRBJ1-1, with 7 bases fitting TRBD1. The ends lost 5 bases at V and 4 bases at J; junction bases unmatched: 7. CDR1 LNHDA and CDR2 SQIVND come from the germline V gene (reference sequence). CDR3 length equals 14 residues.

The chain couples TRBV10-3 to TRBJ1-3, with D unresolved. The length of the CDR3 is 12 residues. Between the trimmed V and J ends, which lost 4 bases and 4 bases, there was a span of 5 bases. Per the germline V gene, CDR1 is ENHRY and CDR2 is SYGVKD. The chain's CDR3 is CAISGIGNTIYF. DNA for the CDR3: TGTGCCATCAGTGGGATCGGAAACACCATATATTTT.

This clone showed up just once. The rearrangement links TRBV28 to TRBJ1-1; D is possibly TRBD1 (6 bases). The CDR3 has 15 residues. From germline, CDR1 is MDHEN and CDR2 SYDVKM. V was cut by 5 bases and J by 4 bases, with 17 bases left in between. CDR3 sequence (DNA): TGTGCCAGCAGTGAAATATCAGGGGAAGGCACTGAAGCTTTCTTT. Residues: CASSEISGEGTEAFF. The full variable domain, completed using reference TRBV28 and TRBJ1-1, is DVKVTQSSRYLVKRTGEKVFLECVQDMDHENMFWYRQDPGLGLRLIYFSYDVKMKEKGDIPEGYSVSREKKERFSLILESASTNQTSMYLCASSEISGEGTEAFFGQGTRLTVV.

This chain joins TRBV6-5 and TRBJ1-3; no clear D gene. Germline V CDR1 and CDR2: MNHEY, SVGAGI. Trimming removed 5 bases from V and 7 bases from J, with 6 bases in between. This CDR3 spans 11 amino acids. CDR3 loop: CASSKRNTIYF. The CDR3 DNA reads TGTGCCAGCAGTAAAAGGAACACCATATATTTT.

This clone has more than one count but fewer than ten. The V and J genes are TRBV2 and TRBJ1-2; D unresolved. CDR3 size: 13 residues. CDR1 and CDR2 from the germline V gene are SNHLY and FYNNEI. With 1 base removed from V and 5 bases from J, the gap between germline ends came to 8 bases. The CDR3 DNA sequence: TGTGCCAGCAGTGAAGGGCAGTCATATGGCTACACCTTC. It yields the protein CASSEGQSYGYTF.

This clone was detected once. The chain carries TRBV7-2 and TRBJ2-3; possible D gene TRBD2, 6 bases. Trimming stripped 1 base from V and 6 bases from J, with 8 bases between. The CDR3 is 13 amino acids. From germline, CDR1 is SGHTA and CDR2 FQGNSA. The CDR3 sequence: CASSLGGRDTQYF. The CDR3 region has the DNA TGTGCCAGCAGCTTAGGGGGGAGGGATACGCAGTATTTT.

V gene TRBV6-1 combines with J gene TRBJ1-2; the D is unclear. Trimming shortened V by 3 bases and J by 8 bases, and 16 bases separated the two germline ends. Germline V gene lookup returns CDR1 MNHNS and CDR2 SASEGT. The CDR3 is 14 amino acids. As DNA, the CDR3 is TGTGCCAGCAGTGACCGGGAAAAGATGTGGGGCTACACCTTC. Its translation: CASSDREKMWGYTF.

CDR3 coding DNA: TGTGCCAGCAGCCACTTCTCCTCGGGGGCTGGAAATCAGCCCCAGCATTTT. Encoded protein: CASSHFSSGAGNQPQHF. V usage is TRBV4-2 and J usage is TRBJ1-5; possibly TRBD1 for D (6 bases). Trimming left V 3 bases short and J 4 bases short, with 19 bases between. Germline loops: CDR1 LGHNA, CDR2 YNFKEQ. The CDR3 length is 17 residues.

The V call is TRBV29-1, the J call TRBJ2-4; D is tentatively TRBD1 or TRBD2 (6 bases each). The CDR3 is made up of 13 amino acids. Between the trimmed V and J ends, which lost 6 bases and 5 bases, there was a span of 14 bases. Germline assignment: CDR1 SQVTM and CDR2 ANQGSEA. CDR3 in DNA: TGCAGCGTGGGTGAGGGGGGCCAAAACATTCAGTACTTC. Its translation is CSVGEGGQNIQYF.

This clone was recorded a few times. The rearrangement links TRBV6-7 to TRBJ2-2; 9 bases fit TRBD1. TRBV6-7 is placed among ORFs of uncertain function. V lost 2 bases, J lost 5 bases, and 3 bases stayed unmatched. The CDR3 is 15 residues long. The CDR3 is CASSYRTGETGELFF. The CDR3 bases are TGTGCCAGCAGTTACCGGACAGGGGAAACCGGGGAGCTGTTTTTT.

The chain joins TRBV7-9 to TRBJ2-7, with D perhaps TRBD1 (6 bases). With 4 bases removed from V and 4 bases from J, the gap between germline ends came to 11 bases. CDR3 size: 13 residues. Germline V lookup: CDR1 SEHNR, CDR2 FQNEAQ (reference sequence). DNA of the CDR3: TGTGCCAGCAGCTCAGGGGCCCAATACGAGCAGTACTTC. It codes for CASSSGAQYEQYF.

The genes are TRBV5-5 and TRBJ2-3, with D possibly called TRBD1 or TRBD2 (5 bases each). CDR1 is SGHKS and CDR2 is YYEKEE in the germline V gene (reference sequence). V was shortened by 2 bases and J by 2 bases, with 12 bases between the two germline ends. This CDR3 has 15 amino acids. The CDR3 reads CASSFFGGPTDTQYF. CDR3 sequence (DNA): TGTGCCAGCAGCTTCTTTGGGGGACCCACAGATACGCAGTATTTT.

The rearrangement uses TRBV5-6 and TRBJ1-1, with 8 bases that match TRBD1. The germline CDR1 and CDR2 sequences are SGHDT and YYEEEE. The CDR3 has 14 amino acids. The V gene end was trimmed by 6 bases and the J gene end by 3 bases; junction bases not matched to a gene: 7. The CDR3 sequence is CASNSDRDYTEAFF. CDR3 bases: TGTGCCAGCAATTCGGACAGGGATTACACTGAAGCTTTCTTT.

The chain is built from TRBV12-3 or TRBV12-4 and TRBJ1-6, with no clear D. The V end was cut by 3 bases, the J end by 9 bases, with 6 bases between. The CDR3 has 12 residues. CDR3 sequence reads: CASSFPSSPLHF. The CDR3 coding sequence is TGTGCCAGCAGTTTTCCTAGTTCACCCCTCCACTTT.